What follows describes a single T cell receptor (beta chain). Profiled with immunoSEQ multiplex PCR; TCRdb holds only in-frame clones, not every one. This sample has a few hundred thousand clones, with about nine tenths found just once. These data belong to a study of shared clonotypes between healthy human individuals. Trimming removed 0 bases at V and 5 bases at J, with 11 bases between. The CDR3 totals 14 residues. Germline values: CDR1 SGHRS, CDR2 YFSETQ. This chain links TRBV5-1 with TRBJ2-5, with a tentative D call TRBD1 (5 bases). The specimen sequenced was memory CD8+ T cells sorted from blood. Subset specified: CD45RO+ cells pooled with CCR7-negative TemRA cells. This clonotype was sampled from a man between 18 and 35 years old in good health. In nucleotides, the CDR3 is TGCGCCAGCAGCTTGGTAGGGGTAGGGGAGACCCAGTACTTC. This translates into CASSLVGVGETQYF.